Each of the 30 T cell receptor beta chains below was sequenced from the same sample in a study of human T cells and chemical hapten exposure. From the RACE reads, TCRdb called clonotypes with MiXCR, one entry per CDR3 protein. In the table there are a few hundred thousand distinct CDR3 sequences, 4.8% of which are singletons. Specified time point: patch test 1, 2 weeks after DPC sensitization. Treatment reported: therapeutic diphenylcyclopropenone sensitization with weekly scalp DPC. The specimen comprised whole blood, sampled in connection with sensitization to the hapten diphenylcyclopropenone (DPC). These receptors were obtained from a woman in her fifties or sixties with alopecia areata. Some clones in this sample may be carry-over from other donors' samples.

This clonotype was seen many times. The rearrangement uses TRBV20-1 and TRBJ2-3; 8 bases match TRBD2. The germline V gene encodes CDR1 DFQATT and CDR2 SNEGSKA (reference sequence). The V gene end was trimmed by 0 bases and the J gene end by 4 bases; junction bases not matched to a gene: 6. The CDR3 runs 15 residues. CDR3 nucleotide sequence: TGCAGTGCTAGAGATATGAGAGCGGGGGCAGATACGCAGTATTTT. This translates into CSARDMRAGADTQYF.

At least ten counts were recorded for this clonotype. This chain joins TRBV7-2 and TRBJ2-1; the match to TRBD1 covers 7 bases. The germline gives CDR1 SGHTA, CDR2 FQGNSA. Trimming at V came to 7 bases and at J to 6 bases, leaving 9 bases not matched to a gene. The CDR3 totals 14 residues. The CDR3 loop reads CASNYRQGSNEQFF. The CDR3 region has the DNA TGTGCCAGCAACTATAGACAGGGAAGCAATGAGCAGTTCTTC. The complete variable domain, with remaining parts taken from reference TRBV7-2 and TRBJ2-1, reads GAGVSQSPSNKVTEKGKDVELRCDPISGHTALYWYRQSLGQGLEFLIYFQGNSAPDKSGLPSDRFSAERTGGSVSTLTIQRTQQEDSAVYLCASNYRQGSNEQFFGPGTRLTVL.

This clonotype came up many times. The chain links TRBV6-1 to TRBJ1-2; no clear D gene. This CDR3 is built from 13 residues. Per the germline V gene, CDR1 is MNHNS and CDR2 is SASEGT. V was pared by 2 bases and J by 4 bases, with 8 bases between. The CDR3 sequence: CASSEPGFYGYTF. Written as DNA, the CDR3 is TGTGCCAGCAGTGAACCGGGCTTCTATGGCTACACCTTC.

This clonotype was seen many times. The gene calls are TRBV10-1 and TRBJ2-7; 11 nucleotides agree with TRBD2. Germline V lookup: CDR1 WNHNN, CDR2 SYGVQD (reference sequence). CDR3 size: 15 residues. Trimming took 8 bases from V and 5 from J; bases not matched to a gene: 11. The CDR3 spells CASPSSSGRLNEQYF. CDR3 DNA: TGCGCCAGCCCCTCATCTAGCGGGAGGTTGAACGAGCAGTACTTC.

V and J are TRBV12-3 or TRBV12-4 and TRBJ1-1; 9 bases line up with TRBD1. This CDR3 contains 14 residues. The V and J ends lost 6 bases and 6 bases, in that order; junction bases with no gene match: 8. As DNA, the CDR3 is TGTGCCAGCAGCCCGAGGGACAGGGTTCCTGAAGCTTTCTTT. Its translation is CASSPRDRVPEAFF.

This clonotype has just a few counts. This sequence joins TRBV25-1 and TRBJ1-2; perhaps TRBD1 as D (6 bases). This CDR3 comprises 13 residues. V was clipped by 4 bases and J by 4 bases, with 10 bases between them. The V gene's germline CDR1 is MGHDK and CDR2 SYGVNS. Written as DNA, the CDR3 is TGTGCCAGCAGTGGTGACAGGACCTATGGCTACACCTTC. Residues: CASSGDRTYGYTF.

This clonotype was observed many times. This sequence joins TRBV14 and TRBJ2-3, with D unclear. Trimming stripped 3 bases from V and 9 bases from J, with 13 bases between. Germline V gene data show CDR1 as SGHDN and CDR2 as FVKESK. The CDR3 is 13 residues long. CDR3 protein: CASSQTDRTTQYF. The CDR3 DNA follows: TGTGCCAGCAGCCAGACGGATCGGACGACGCAGTATTTT. The complete variable domain, with remaining parts taken from reference TRBV14 and TRBJ2-3, reads EAGVTQFPSHSVIEKGQTVTLRCDPISGHDNLYWYRRVMGKEIKFLLHFVKESKQDESGMPNNRFLAERTGGTYSTLKVQPAELEDSGVYFCASSQTDRTTQYFGPGTRLTVL.

This clonotype was found once. A read error may explain this, as a much larger clone is one base away. This chain's CDR3 is CASSLGLAGLKNEQFF. CDR3 in DNA: TGTGCCAGCAGCTTAGGACTAGCGGGGTTAAAAAATGAGCAGTTCTTC. V usage is TRBV7-2 and J usage is TRBJ2-1; 11 positions match TRBD2. Trimming at V came to 1 base and at J to 7 bases, leaving 6 bases not matched to a gene. This CDR3 has 16 amino acids. CDR1 is SGHTA, CDR2 FQGNSA, per germline.

This CDR3 is CSATGLAQADTQYF. CDR3 bases: TGCAGTGCTACAGGACTAGCACAGGCAGATACGCAGTATTTT. V usage is TRBV20-1 and J usage is TRBJ2-3, with 8 bases aligning to TRBD2. The germline gives CDR1 DFQATT, CDR2 SNEGSKA (reference sequence). With 4 bases clipped from V and 4 bases from J, the junction kept 7 bases outside the gene matches. This CDR3 comprises 14 residues.

This clonotype was recorded many times. The chain combines TRBV29-1 with TRBJ2-5; the match to TRBD1 covers 9 bases. The germline V gene has CDR1 SQVTM and CDR2 ANQGSEA. The V and J ends lost 6 bases and 5 bases, in that order; junction bases with no gene match: 10. This CDR3 region has 14 residues. CDR3 protein: CSVHRGRFEETQYF. Here the CDR3 DNA reads TGCAGCGTACACAGGGGGCGGTTTGAGGAGACCCAGTACTTC.

The V call is TRBV12-3 or TRBV12-4, the J call TRBJ1-1; 9 bases are shared with TRBD1. The trim removed 3 bases at V and 7 bases at J, leaving 6 bases unmatched. This CDR3 is built from 14 residues. The CDR3 region is CASSFNRGQNEAFF. Here the CDR3 DNA reads TGTGCCAGCAGTTTTAACAGGGGGCAGAATGAAGCTTTCTTT.

This clonotype was seen at least ten times. This chain connects TRBV13 to TRBJ1-6, with a tentative D call TRBD1 (5 bases). CDR1 and CDR2 from the germline V gene are PRHDT and FYEKMQ (reference sequence). V lost 5 bases and J lost 7, with 15 bases in between. The CDR3 is made up of 15 amino acids. CDR3: CASSLDGTRNSPLHF. In DNA form, the CDR3 reads TGTGCCAGCAGCCTTGACGGGACTCGGAATTCACCCCTCCACTTT.

In this sample, this clonotype turned up many times. The chain carries TRBV29-1 and TRBJ1-1; 7 bases are a match to TRBD1. V lost 7 bases to trimming and J lost 1 base; unmatched junction nucleotides: 3. Germline V gives CDR1 SQVTM, CDR2 ANQGSEA. The CDR3 is made up of 12 amino acids. The CDR3 DNA reads TGCAGCGCCGACAGGGCGAACACTGAAGCTTTCTTT. Protein product: CSADRANTEAFF.

This clonotype was counted many times. The chain carries TRBV12-3 or TRBV12-4 and TRBJ1-2; D unresolved. V was trimmed by 5 bases and J by 8 bases, leaving 9 bases between them. This CDR3 has 11 amino acids. The CDR3 is CASSPGIGYTF. The CDR3 bases are TGTGCCAGCAGTCCCGGGATCGGCTACACCTTC.

This clonotype was counted many times. DNA of the CDR3: TGTGCCAGCAGCCCCGGACAGGGGGGTTACAATGAGCAGTTCTTC. Encoded protein: CASSPGQGGYNEQFF. The V and J genes are TRBV9 and TRBJ2-1, with TRBD1 matching over 10 bases. V lost 4 bases to trimming and J lost 4 bases; unmatched junction nucleotides: 5. CDR1 is SGDLS and CDR2 is YYNGEE in the germline V gene. The CDR3 sequence is 15 residues long.

This clonotype was seen only a few times. V is TRBV4-3 and J is TRBJ1-3; D is unresolved. CDR3 size: 15 residues. The germline V and J ends were trimmed by 1 base and 2 bases, with 9 bases remaining between them. The germline CDR1 and CDR2 sequences are LGHNA and YSLEER. CDR3 coding DNA: TGCGCCAGCAGCCAAGGAGGGTTGCCTGGAAACACCATATATTTT. This sequence encodes CASSQGGLPGNTIYF.

This clonotype was observed many times. The rearrangement uses TRBV12-3 or TRBV12-4 and TRBJ2-2; 7 bases map to TRBD2. This CDR3 comprises 16 residues. V was clipped by 5 bases and J by 0 bases; unmatched bases: 6. The CDR3 DNA reads TGTGCCAGCAGTCCTCGGAGCGGGGCGAACACCGGGGAGCTGTTTTTT. Translating gives CASSPRSGANTGELFF.

V usage is TRBV5-1 and J usage is TRBJ1-6; tentatively, D is TRBD1 (6 bases). Per germline, CDR1 SGHRS and CDR2 YFSETQ. Trimming stripped 4 bases from V and 1 base from J, with 15 bases between. This CDR3 is built from 17 residues. The CDR3 DNA reads TGCGCCAGCAGCCCGAGGGGGGTCGAGTCCTATAATTCACCCCTCCACTTT. Amino acids: CASSPRGVESYNSPLHF.

This clonotype came up a few times. The rearrangement links TRBV29-1 to TRBJ2-1, with D tentatively TRBD1 (6 bases). Germline V gives CDR1 SQVTM, CDR2 ANQGSEA. The V and J ends lost 4 bases and 2 bases respectively, with 9 bases between them. The CDR3 totals 13 residues. DNA of the CDR3: TGCAGCGTTGTAGGGGGAACCTACAATGAGCAGTTCTTC. It codes for CSVVGGTYNEQFF.

The chain couples TRBV16 to TRBJ1-3; no firm D call. The CDR3 runs 15 residues. V was cut by 4 bases and J by 1 base, with 11 bases left in between. Looked up from germline, CDR1 is KGHSY and CDR2 is FQNENV. The CDR3 here is CASSPHLVSGNTIYF. The CDR3, as DNA: TGTGCCAGCAGCCCCCACCTGGTTTCTGGAAACACCATATATTTT.

A few counts support this clonotype. The chain is built from TRBV10-3 and TRBJ2-3, with unresolved D. The CDR3 has 15 residues. The V and J ends lost 7 bases and 0 bases respectively, with 14 bases between them. Germline V lookup: CDR1 ENHRY, CDR2 SYGVKD. The CDR3 is CAIKLDRASTDTQYF. The CDR3 bases are TGTGCCATCAAGCTTGACCGGGCTAGCACAGATACGCAGTATTTT.

A few counts support this clonotype. The V call is TRBV4-2, the J call TRBJ1-1; D perhaps matches TRBD1 (5 bases). This CDR3 region has 15 residues. V lost 1 base and J lost 3, with 12 bases in between. Per germline, CDR1 LGHNA and CDR2 YNFKEQ. CDR3 nucleotides: TGTGCCAGCAGCCAAGGTCCAGGGATCGACACTGAAGCTTTCTTT. Translated, it gives CASSQGPGIDTEAFF.

The rearrangement uses TRBV29-1 and TRBJ2-5; D might be TRBD2 (6 bases). Germline CDR1 and CDR2: SQVTM and ANQGSEA. V was trimmed by 8 bases and J by 0 bases, leaving 10 bases between them. The CDR3 totals 12 residues. CDR3 bases: TGCAGCATTGGGGGGTACCAAGAGACCCAGTACTTC. This translates into CSIGGYQETQYF.

This clonotype was recorded at least ten times. The chain has TRBV3-1 and TRBJ2-3, with no clear D. V lost 0 bases and J lost 10, with 11 bases in between. The CDR3 has 13 residues. Germline CDR1 is LGHDT and CDR2 is YNNKEL (reference sequence). The DNA of the CDR3 is TGTGCCAGCAGCCAAGAAACGCGGCAAGCGCAGTATTTT. Translating it yields CASSQETRQAQYF.

The chain recombines TRBV2 with TRBJ2-5; D uncertain. Germline loops: CDR1 SNHLY, CDR2 FYNNEI. This CDR3 has 10 residues. V was shortened by 6 bases and J by 3 bases, with 2 bases between the two germline ends. The CDR3 spells CASRKETQYF. The CDR3 DNA is TGTGCCAGCAGGAAAGAGACCCAGTACTTC.

This clonotype was observed a handful of times. V usage is TRBV29-1 and J usage is TRBJ2-3; D remains ambiguous. Per germline, CDR1 SQVTM and CDR2 ANQGSEA. This CDR3 is 11 amino acids long. V shed 7 bases and J shed 6 bases, with 11 bases lying between them. CDR3 sequence (DNA): TGCAGCGCTGGGGTTTCCGATACGCAGTATTTT. As protein: CSAGVSDTQYF.

This clonotype was seen repeatedly, ten times or more. The CDR3 DNA sequence: TGTGCCAGCAGCTACTCCCCGGGACTAGCAGCCAATGAGCAGTTCTTC. Protein sequence: CASSYSPGLAANEQFF. V usage is TRBV7-8 and J usage is TRBJ2-1, with 9 bases fitting TRBD2. This CDR3 is 16 amino acids long. The ends lost 4 bases at V and 6 bases at J; junction bases unmatched: 10. CDR1 is SGHVS and CDR2 is FQNEAQ in the germline V gene.

This clonotype occurred many times. The chain links TRBV28 to TRBJ1-5; no definite D call. Germline V gives CDR1 MDHEN, CDR2 SYDVKM. This CDR3 contains 16 residues. V was cut by 0 bases and J by 2 bases, with 11 bases left in between. This chain's CDR3 is CASSLWAGGGNQPQHF. Written as DNA, the CDR3 is TGTGCCAGCAGTTTATGGGCTGGCGGGGGCAATCAGCCCCAGCATTTT.

This clonotype was recorded at least ten times. A junction end diverges from the germline sequence, so it may reflect a read error. The V gene is TRBV20-1, the J gene TRBJ1-1; D is unclear. The V gene's germline CDR1 is DFQATT and CDR2 SNEGSKA (reference sequence). The CDR3 runs to 13 residues. The chain's CDR3 is CSAGDALSTEAFF. In nucleotides, the CDR3 is TGCAGTGCTGGAGACGCGTTGTCTACTGAAGCTTTCTTT.

With regard to this clonotype: A clone one base away is much larger, so this may be a read error. CDR3: CASSFLGDAETQYF. The CDR3 coding sequence is TGTGCCAGCAGTTTTTTAGGAGACGCGGAGACCCAGTACTTC. The chain links TRBV12-3 or TRBV12-4 to TRBJ2-5, with D hard to call. V gave up 3 bases and J gave up 5 bases, with 13 bases separating them. The CDR3 has 14 residues.